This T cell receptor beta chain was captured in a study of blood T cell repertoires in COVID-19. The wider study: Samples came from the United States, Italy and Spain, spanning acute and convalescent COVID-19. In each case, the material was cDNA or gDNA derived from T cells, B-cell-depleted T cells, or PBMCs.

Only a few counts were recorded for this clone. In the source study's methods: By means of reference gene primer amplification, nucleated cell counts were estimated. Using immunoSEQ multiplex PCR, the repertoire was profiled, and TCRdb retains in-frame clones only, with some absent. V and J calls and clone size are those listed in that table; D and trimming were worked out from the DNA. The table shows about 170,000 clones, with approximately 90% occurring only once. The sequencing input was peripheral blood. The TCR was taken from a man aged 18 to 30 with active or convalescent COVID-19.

CDR3 in amino acids: CASRSRQGPYGYTF. The CDR3 DNA sequence: TGTGCCAGCAGGTCCAGACAGGGGCCGTATGGCTACACCTTC. J is TRBJ1-2 and V is TRBV5-6; TRBD1 agrees at 8 bases. J gave up 5 bases and V 5 bases, and 8 bases lay outside the gene matches. The CDR3 covers 14 residues. The germline CDR1 and CDR2 sequences are SGHDT and YYEEEE.